Presented here are 15 T cell receptor beta chains from one specimen sequenced in a study of blood T cells in healthy people across ages. Together with a sample-barcoded 5' primer, a J-beta primer mix was included in a second PCR lasting roughly 6 to 12 cycles. TCRdb re-derived calls from the 5' RACE reads in MiXCR, one entry per CDR3 protein. The sample holds 980,000 or so distinct CDR3 sequences, roughly 52% seen once. Sequenced sample: blood. These receptors all come from a young man in good health.

The chain couples TRBV10-2 to TRBJ1-5, with D perhaps TRBD1 (5 bases). The CDR3 is 13 residues long. V was cut by 7 bases and J by 3 bases, with 10 bases left in between. CDR1 is WSHSY, CDR2 SAAADI, per germline. CDR3 nucleotide sequence: TGCGCCAGCAACCGGGGGTACAATCAGCCCCAGCATTTT. Amino acid sequence: CASNRGYNQPQHF.

This chain connects TRBV12-3 or TRBV12-4 to TRBJ1-6; TRBD1 aligns across 8 bases. With 5 bases clipped from V and 10 bases from J, the junction kept 13 bases outside the gene matches. The CDR3 has 16 residues. The CDR3 is CASSPVPPGGYSPLHF. The CDR3 coding sequence is TGTGCCAGCAGTCCCGTCCCCCCAGGGGGCTACTCACCCCTCCACTTT.

The chain employs TRBV11-2 and TRBJ1-5, with D unclear. The germline V and J ends were trimmed by 1 base and 3 bases, with 7 bases remaining between them. Germline V gene lookup returns CDR1 SGHAT and CDR2 FQNNGV. The CDR3 spans 14 residues. Written as DNA, the CDR3 is TGTGCCAGCAGCTTAGGGCCGTTCAATCAGCCCCAGCATTTT. Translating it yields CASSLGPFNQPQHF.

This chain connects TRBV4-3 to TRBJ2-7; perhaps TRBD2 as D (9 bases). This CDR3 contains 21 residues. V lost 0 bases to trimming and J lost 2 bases, with 29 bases between them. CDR1 is LGHNA, CDR2 YSLEER, per germline. This chain's CDR3 is CASSQDRAGGFSGGPAYEQYF. The DNA for the CDR3 is TGCGCCAGCAGCCAAGATCGGGCAGGGGGCTTTAGCGGGGGTCCCGCCTACGAGCAGTACTTC.

The genes are TRBV28 and TRBJ1-1; D may be TRBD1 (5 bases). V lost 6 bases to trimming and J lost 2 bases, with 13 bases between them. The CDR3 consists of 14 residues. CDR1 is MDHEN and CDR2 is SYDVKM in the germline V gene. The CDR3 nucleotides are TGTGCCAGCAGAGAGGGGACCCTTAACACTGAAGCTTTCTTT. Encoded protein: CASREGTLNTEAFF.

This clonotype was seen more than once but under ten times. This sequence joins TRBV7-9 and TRBJ2-7; D gene unclear. The CDR3 loop spans 13 amino acids. Trimming stripped 3 bases from V and 3 bases from J, with 9 bases between. The germline CDR1 and CDR2 sequences are SEHNR and FQNEAQ (reference sequence). In DNA form, the CDR3 reads TGTGCCAGCAGCTTGCCGTCCGACTACGAGCAGTACTTC. Encoded protein: CASSLPSDYEQYF.

The rearrangement links TRBV7-9 to TRBJ2-1; 9 nucleotides match TRBD2. Unmatched junction bases numbered 9, after V lost 0 bases and J lost 0 bases. The length of the CDR3 is 19 residues. CDR1 and CDR2 from the germline V gene are SEHNR and FQNEAQ (reference sequence). The CDR3 coding sequence is TGTGCCAGCAGCTTAGCGCCGGCTAGCGGGGTACTCTCCTACAATGAGCAGTTCTTC. It is translated as CASSLAPASGVLSYNEQFF.

This chain uses TRBV29-1 with TRBJ1-2; D is perhaps TRBD1 (6 bases). The V gene's germline CDR1 is SQVTM and CDR2 ANQGSEA. The CDR3 spans 14 residues. Trimming stripped 4 bases from V and 2 bases from J, with 14 bases between. Here the CDR3 reads CSVVRTEENYGYTF. DNA of the CDR3: TGCAGCGTTGTGAGGACAGAAGAAAACTATGGCTACACCTTC.

This clonotype was detected a few times. The chain joins TRBV12-3 or TRBV12-4 to TRBJ2-7, with 12 bases identical to TRBD1. The end of the DNA fits TRBJ2-4 better, so the J call may be wrong. The length of the CDR3 is 14 residues. The CDR3 is CASSPGQGAHIQYF. CDR3 coding DNA: TGTGCCAGCAGTCCGGGACAGGGGGCACACATTCAGTACTTC.

This clonotype occurred a few times. The V call is TRBV5-1, the J call TRBJ2-5; TRBD2 matches 8 bases. The CDR3 contains 14 residues. Germline V CDR1 and CDR2: SGHRS, YFSETQ. The junction had 3 bases not matched to a gene; V was cut back by 3 bases and J by 2 bases. CDR3 in amino acids: CASSSRGGQETQYF. The CDR3 DNA follows: TGCGCCAGCAGCTCCCGGGGGGGTCAAGAGACCCAGTACTTC.

A note on this clonotype: The junction does not match germline at one end; this may be a read error. The chain combines TRBV6-5 with TRBJ1-2; D not certain. Germline CDR1 is MNHEY and CDR2 is SVGAGI. The CDR3 covers 11 residues. This chain's CDR3 is CAGSQEDGYTF. Written as DNA, the CDR3 is TGTGCCGGCAGTCAGGAAGATGGCTACACCTTC.

J is TRBJ2-1 and V is TRBV28, with 8 bases fitting TRBD1. Germline lookup yields CDR1 MDHEN and CDR2 SYDVKM. The CDR3 totals 17 residues. Unmatched junction bases numbered 18, after V lost 6 bases and J lost 8 bases. The CDR3 sequence is CASSRRTGQGSRYEQFF. CDR3 DNA: TGTGCCAGCAGCCGACGGACTGGACAGGGTTCGAGGTATGAGCAGTTCTTC. Supplemented by reference TRBV28 and TRBJ2-1, the full variable domain reads DVKVTQSSRYLVKRTGEKVFLECVQDMDHENMFWYRQDPGLGLRLIYFSYDVKMKEKGDIPEGYSVSREKKERFSLILESASTNQTSMYLCASSRRTGQGSRYEQFFGPGTRLTVL.

This clonotype appeared a single time. The rearrangement uses TRBV2 and TRBJ2-5, with 7 bases lining up with TRBD1. With 4 bases clipped from V and 4 bases from J, the junction kept 9 bases outside the gene matches. CDR1 is SNHLY and CDR2 is FYNNEI in the germline V gene. CDR3 length: 15 residues. The CDR3 loop reads CASSGQGQEVETQYF. CDR3 DNA: TGTGCCAGCAGTGGACAGGGCCAGGAGGTAGAGACCCAGTACTTC.

This chain links TRBV12-3 or TRBV12-4 with TRBJ2-4; D is tentatively TRBD1 or TRBD2 (6 bases each). Trimming took 7 bases from V and 8 from J, leaving 15 bases between them. This CDR3 region has 13 residues. CDR3 protein: CASTGGRVHIQYF. For the CDR3, the DNA is TGTGCCAGCACTGGGGGGCGCGTACACATTCAGTACTTC.

Only a few counts were recorded for this clonotype. V and J are TRBV11-3 and TRBJ1-2; D is uncertain. CDR1 is SGHNT and CDR2 is YENEEA in the germline V gene. This CDR3 region has 14 residues. The V end was cut by 5 bases, the J end by 2 bases, with 12 bases between. This CDR3 reads CASSTGRENYGYTF. The CDR3 DNA follows: TGTGCCAGCAGCACCGGACGGGAAAACTATGGCTACACCTTC.